The rows below give T cell receptor beta chains drawn from one sample of a study of shared clonotypes between healthy human individuals. Repertoires were generated with immunoSEQ multiplex PCR, while TCRdb's copy carries only in-frame clones and drops some. Altogether fewer than 500,000 clones are present, 75% to 80% being singletons, with the ten largest covering approximately 12%. The specimen sequenced was PBMCs. These receptors were obtained from a woman between 35 and 50 years old in good health. Some clones in this sample may be carry-over from other donors' samples. CDR3s include the opening cysteine and the closing phenylalanine or tryptophan. The D gene is left open where the match is weak. Not all rows give a size; the values are once, few, many and, for expanded clones, a class.

d_call	v_call	clone_size	j_call	cdr3_aa	cdr3_nt
NA	TRBV28	NA	TRBJ1-4	CASRGDPEKLFF	TGTGCCAGCAGGGGGGACCCAGAAAAACTGTTTTTT
NA	TRBV4-3	few	TRBJ2-3	CASSQDLGSTDTQYF	TGCGCCAGCAGCCAAGATTTAGGTAGCACAGATACGCAGTATTTT
TRBD2	TRBV5-1	NA	TRBJ2-1	CASARLAVYNEQFF	TGCGCCAGCGCAAGGCTAGCGGTCTACAATGAGCAGTTCTTC
TRBD1	TRBV2	NA	TRBJ2-1	CASSPDRGPNEQFF	TGTGCCAGCAGTCCGGACAGGGGGCCCAATGAGCAGTTCTTC
NA	TRBV5-4	NA	TRBJ1-1	CASSFQTGLNTEAFF	TGTGCCAGCAGCTTTCAAACAGGGTTGAACACTGAAGCTTTCTTT
TRBD2	TRBV30	NA	TRBJ2-3	CAWSVARTSGSSDTQYF	TGTGCCTGGAGTGTCGCCCGGACTAGCGGGAGTTCAGATACGCAGTATTTT
NA	TRBV11-2	NA	TRBJ2-1	CASSLLNNEQFF	TGTGCCAGCAGCTTATTGAACAATGAGCAGTTCTTC
TRBD1	TRBV27	NA	TRBJ1-5	CASSPGTGYSNQPQHF	TGTGCCAGCAGTCCGGGGACAGGGTACAGCAATCAGCCCCAGCATTTT
TRBD2	TRBV9	NA	TRBJ2-1	CASSVGGRPYNEQFF	TGTGCCAGCAGCGTGGGGGGGAGGCCCTACAATGAGCAGTTCTTC
NA	TRBV7-3	NA	TRBJ2-7	CASSLFRGSLAEQYF	TGTGCCAGCAGCTTATTCAGGGGCAGTTTGGCCGAGCAGTACTTC
NA	TRBV27	NA	TRBJ1-4	CASSLMGWGGEKLFF	TGTGCCAGCAGTTTGATGGGTTGGGGAGGGGAAAAACTGTTTTTT
NA	TRBV7-9	NA	TRBJ2-5	CASRGGISGQETQYF	TGTGCCAGCAGAGGAGGGATTAGCGGCCAAGAGACCCAGTACTTC
NA	TRBV27	NA	TRBJ1-1	CASSSRGGVRAEAFF	TGTGCCAGCAGTTCCCGTGGGGGGGTAAGGGCTGAAGCTTTCTTT
NA	TRBV29-1	many	TRBJ1-1	CSVATGAANTEAFF	TGCAGCGTTGCCACGGGGGCAGCGAACACTGAAGCTTTCTTT
NA	TRBV5-5	NA	TRBJ2-7	CASSHAGLGYEQYF	TGTGCCAGCAGCCACGCGGGGCTGGGCTACGAGCAGTACTTC
TRBD1	TRBV7-2	NA	TRBJ2-4	CASSVYRGAKNIQYF	TGTGCCAGCAGCGTCTACAGGGGCGCCAAAAACATTCAGTACTTC
TRBD1	TRBV6-5	NA	TRBJ2-2	CASSYWTGGYTGELFF	TGTGCCAGCAGTTACTGGACAGGGGGCTACACCGGGGAGCTGTTTTTT
TRBD2	TRBV30	NA	TRBJ2-1	CAWIGTSTYNEQFF	TGTGCCTGGATCGGGACTAGCACCTACAATGAGCAGTTCTTC
NA	TRBV5-6	few	TRBJ2-1	CASSLAWAEQFF	TGTGCCAGCAGCTTGGCATGGGCCGAGCAGTTCTTC
TRBD2	TRBV7-2	NA	TRBJ2-5	CASSEGLAIETQYF	TGTGCCAGCAGCGAAGGACTAGCAATAGAGACCCAGTACTTC
NA	TRBV28	once	TRBJ2-1	CASTIPGLANEQFF	TGTGCCAGCACCATACCGGGACTGGCCAATGAGCAGTTCTTC
TRBD2	TRBV18	NA	TRBJ2-1	CASSPELAAYNEQFF	TGTGCCAGCTCACCGGAACTAGCGGCGTACAATGAGCAGTTCTTC
NA	TRBV5-1	NA	TRBJ2-5	CASSLGQGLQETQYF	TGCGCCAGCAGCTTGGGTCAGGGGCTACAAGAGACCCAGTACTTC
TRBD2	TRBV19	NA	TRBJ2-1	CASSPGTRSTEQFF	TGTGCCAGTAGTCCCGGGACTAGATCTACTGAGCAGTTCTTC
NA	TRBV27	NA	TRBJ2-5	CASSSDLYGGETQYF	TGTGCCAGCAGTTCCGATTTATATGGTGGAGAGACCCAGTACTTC
NA	TRBV10-3	NA	TRBJ1-5	CAISERAANQPQHF	TGTGCCATCAGTGAGCGGGCAGCTAATCAGCCCCAGCATTTT
NA	TRBV19	NA	TRBJ2-5	CASSEQKETQYF	TGTGCCAGTAGTGAACAGAAAGAGACCCAGTACTTC
TRBD1	TRBV9	once	TRBJ1-1	CASSLTGGGGNTEAFF	TGTGCCAGCAGCCTTACAGGGGGAGGTGGGAACACTGAAGCTTTCTTT
NA	TRBV7-3	NA	TRBJ2-1	CASSLIGREIGNEQFF	TGTGCCAGCAGCTTAATCGGTCGGGAGATTGGGAATGAGCAGTTCTTC
NA	TRBV7-2	once	TRBJ2-5	CASSPPAGQETQYF	TGTGCCAGCAGCCCCCCGGCAGGGCAAGAGACCCAGTACTTC
NA	TRBV18	NA	TRBJ2-1	CASSPPRREYEQFF	TGTGCCAGCTCACCACCTAGAAGGGAATATGAGCAGTTCTTC